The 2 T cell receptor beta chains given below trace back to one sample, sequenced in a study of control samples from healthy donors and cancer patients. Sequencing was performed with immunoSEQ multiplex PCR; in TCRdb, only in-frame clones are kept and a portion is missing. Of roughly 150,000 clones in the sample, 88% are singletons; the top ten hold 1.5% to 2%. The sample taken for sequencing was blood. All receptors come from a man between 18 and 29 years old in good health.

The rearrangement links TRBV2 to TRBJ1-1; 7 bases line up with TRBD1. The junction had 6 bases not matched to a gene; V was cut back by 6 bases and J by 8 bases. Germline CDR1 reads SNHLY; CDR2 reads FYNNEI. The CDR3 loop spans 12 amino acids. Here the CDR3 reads CASRGQVPEAFF. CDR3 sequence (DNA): TGTGCCAGCAGAGGACAGGTCCCCGAAGCTTTCTTT.

CDR3 residues: CASSSTTGWNYEQYF. CDR3 coding DNA: TGTGCCAGCAGCTCAACGACAGGGTGGAACTACGAGCAGTACTTC. V gene TRBV7-2 combines with J gene TRBJ2-7, with TRBD1 identical over 7 bases. V lost 4 bases and J lost 3; bases outside the gene matches: 9. Per germline, CDR1 SGHTA and CDR2 FQGNSA. This CDR3 has 15 amino acids.